This T cell receptor beta chain was identified in a study of CD8 T cells in Susac syndrome. Study as a whole: There were 5 or 6 sequenced Susac syndrome patients with active disease and eight or nine in remission.

The RNA input was roughly 0.45 to 1 ug, and it was reverse transcribed with random hexamers. TCRdb reanalysed the immunoSEQ multiplex PCR reads using MiXCR and keeps one entry per CDR3 protein. There are about 120,000 distinct CDR3 sequences in the sample; about 94% occur only once, and 0.21% lies in the top ten. CDR3 size: 17 residues. V lost 7 bases and J 0 bases, leaving 22 bases between the germline ends. Germline CDR1 reads MDHEN; CDR2 reads SYDVKM. The source material was CD8+ T cells from PBMCs. The rearrangement links TRBV28 to TRBJ2-7; D is possibly TRBD1 or TRBD2 (5 bases each). This receptor was taken from a human donor with Susac syndrome. Here the CDR3 reads CASTSPGTHRLSYEQYF. The CDR3 region has the DNA TGTGCCAGCACCTCCCCTGGGACGCATCGTCTCTCCTACGAGCAGTACTTC.